The present entry profiles one T cell receptor (beta chain) with its context. Assay: immunoSEQ multiplex PCR; the TCRdb copy retains only in-frame clones and omits some. The table has around 1,000,000 clones, roughly 80% seen once. These data come from a study of shared clonotypes between healthy human individuals. Background on the study: The study used three CD4 naive, three CD4 memory, two CD8 naive and one CD8 memory plate per donor.

From CD4+ cells came CD45RA+ naive and CD45RA-negative memory subsets. CDR3 length: 11 residues. In germline, CDR1 is DFQATT, CDR2 SNEGSKA (reference sequence). V lost 7 bases and J lost 6, with 11 bases in between. The receptor's source is a man aged 18-30 years in good health. Some clones in this sample may be carry-over from other donors' samples. The sample comprised memory CD4+ T cells from PBMCs. Subset described: CD45RA-negative fraction. This chain links TRBV20-1 with TRBJ2-3; D not resolved. CDR3 loop: CSVHVGDTQYF. CDR3 nucleotide sequence: TGCAGTGTCCACGTTGGGGATACGCAGTATTTT.